Following are 10 T cell receptor beta chains from one sample sequenced in a study of T cells in localized non-small cell lung cancer. Assay: immunoSEQ multiplex PCR; the TCRdb copy retains only in-frame clones and omits some. This sample has thousands of clones, with about 40% found just once. Sequences were derived from normal lung tissue next to the tumor, sampled before any cancer treatment. These receptors were taken from a woman aged 40-75 years with stage II squamous cell lung carcinoma.

The V and J genes are TRBV19 and TRBJ2-5, with a tentative D call TRBD1 (6 bases). Per the germline V gene, CDR1 is LNHDA and CDR2 is SQIVND (reference sequence). Trimming took 7 bases from V and 5 from J, leaving 20 bases between them. The CDR3 consists of 15 residues. The CDR3, as DNA: TGTGCCAGTACGACAGGTGGGATCGTGGGGGAGACCCAGTACTTC. It yields the protein CASTTGGIVGETQYF. Filled out from reference TRBV19 and TRBJ2-5, the complete variable domain reads DGGITQSPKYLFRKEGQNVTLSCEQNLNHDAMYWYRQDPGQGLRLIYYSQIVNDFQKGDIAEGYSVSREKKESFPLTVTSAQKNPTAFYLCASTTGGIVGETQYFGPGTRLLVL.

This chain joins TRBV29-1 and TRBJ2-2; D not resolved. The CDR3 contains 14 residues. In germline, CDR1 is SQVTM, CDR2 ANQGSEA. The germline V and J ends were trimmed by 4 bases and 2 bases, with 11 bases remaining between them. The CDR3 region is CSVGGSGNTGELFF. The CDR3 nucleotides read TGCAGCGTTGGCGGATCGGGTAACACCGGGGAGCTGTTTTTT.

The chain links TRBV28 to TRBJ2-7; 11 nucleotides match TRBD2. The CDR3 consists of 15 residues. V dropped 6 bases and J dropped 5; count of bases not matched to a gene: 9. Germline CDR1 is MDHEN and CDR2 is SYDVKM. The CDR3 loop reads CASSLLAGALHEQYF. DNA for the CDR3: TGTGCCAGCAGCCTACTAGCGGGAGCTCTCCACGAGCAGTACTTC.

This clone was picked up one time. The rearrangement joins TRBV18 to TRBJ1-1, with TRBD1 matching over 7 bases. The V segment lost 0 bases and the J segment 5 bases; nucleotides outside the gene matches: 9. Germline CDR1 KGHSH, CDR2 LQKENI. This CDR3 comprises 16 residues. This CDR3 is CASSPPASQGRTEAFF. The CDR3 region has the DNA TGTGCCAGCTCACCACCAGCTTCACAGGGGAGGACTGAAGCTTTCTTT.

A few counts support this clone. V and J are TRBV9 and TRBJ1-2; perhaps TRBD1 as D (6 bases). The ends were cut back, 5 bases at V and 4 bases at J, with 15 bases in the middle. The CDR3 consists of 14 residues. In germline, CDR1 is SGDLS, CDR2 YYNGEE. The CDR3 coding sequence is TGTGCCAGCAGTGAACAGGGAGATCGCTATGGCTACACCTTC. It translates to CASSEQGDRYGYTF.

This chain uses TRBV15 with TRBJ2-5; D might be TRBD1 (6 bases). Per germline, CDR1 LNHNV and CDR2 YYDKDF (reference sequence). Trimming pared 2 bases from V and 3 bases from J, leaving 10 bases between. There are 14 residues in the CDR3. This chain's CDR3 is CATSRYQGKETQYF. CDR3 bases: TGTGCCACCAGCAGATACCAGGGGAAAGAGACCCAGTACTTC.

About this clone: The missing CDR3 end, 1 residue past where the read stops, is filled in from the germline J gene. This chain joins TRBV10-3 and TRBJ2-2; D is uncertain. Germline V gene lookup returns CDR1 ENHRY and CDR2 SYGVKD. V was trimmed by 2 bases and J by 6 bases, leaving 7 bases between them. The length of the CDR3 is 13 residues. CDR3 in amino acids: CAISEREPGELFF. The CDR3 bases that were read are TGTGCCATCAGTGAGAGGGAACCCGGGGAGCTGTTT.

The V and J genes are TRBV28 and TRBJ2-7, with D possibly matching TRBD1 (6 bases). Per germline, CDR1 MDHEN and CDR2 SYDVKM. The germline V and J ends were trimmed by 6 bases and 7 bases, with 25 bases remaining between them. This CDR3 is built from 16 residues. CDR3: CASRQITGKGDREQYV. The CDR3 nucleotides read TGTGCCAGCAGACAGATCACAGGGAAGGGGGATCGGGAGCAGTACGTC.

This clone turned up a few times. The CDR3 is CASSISGTSYNEQFF. Written as DNA, the CDR3 is TGTGCCAGCAGCATTAGCGGGACCTCCTACAATGAGCAGTTCTTC. V and J are TRBV11-3 and TRBJ2-1, with TRBD2 matching 8 bases. The junction had 3 bases not matched to a gene; V was cut back by 5 bases and J by 0 bases. The CDR3 is 15 residues long. Germline V gene sequence: CDR1 SGHNT, CDR2 YENEEA.

This clone came up a few times. The chain uses TRBV5-1 and TRBJ1-4; tentative D call: TRBD1 (6 bases). This CDR3 is built from 17 residues. V lost 1 base to trimming and J lost 5 bases, with 18 bases between them. Germline values: CDR1 SGHRS, CDR2 YFSETQ. The CDR3 DNA reads TGCGCCAGCAGCTTGACCCCGGGGCAGGGGATAAATGAAAAACTGTTTTTT. This encodes CASSLTPGQGINEKLFF.